A single sample is the source of the 18 T cell receptor beta chains below, sequenced in a study of Ad26.COV2.S vaccination and SARS-CoV-2 variants. Produced via immunoSEQ multiplex PCR; TCRdb's table is partial and in-frame only. In the table there are about 370,000 clones, 75% to 90% of which are singletons. The sample's treatment: some 20 received Ad26.COV2.S at low or high dose, single or two shots; about 5 received placebo; per-sample allocation not given. Sampling was performed 63 days after the first vaccine or placebo injection. Sequencing used peripheral blood, obtained in a trial of Ad26.COV2.S vaccine versus placebo. The receptors were sampled from a person aged 18 to 59 who received the Ad26.COV2.S COVID-19 vaccine or a placebo.

Here the CDR3 reads CASRLAGTGFPPTLNTGELFF. In DNA, the CDR3 is TGTGCAAGTCGCTTAGCCGGGACAGGGTTCCCCCCAACTTTGAACACCGGGGAGCTGTTTTTT. V gene TRBV12-2 combines with J gene TRBJ2-2; whether TRBD1, the table's D call, matches the DNA was not checked. TRBV12-2 is listed as a pseudogene. The CDR3 is 21 amino acids.

V gene TRBV3-1 (or the pseudogene TRBV3-2) combines with J gene TRBJ2-1; 9 bases align to TRBD2. J gave up 4 bases and V 4 bases, and 8 bases lay outside the gene matches. The germline V gene encodes CDR1 LGHDT and CDR2 YNNKEL (reference sequence). The CDR3 consists of 16 residues. The CDR3 spells CASSPSAGGHYNEQFF. The DNA of the CDR3 is TGTGCCAGCAGCCCATCTGCGGGGGGGCATTACAATGAGCAGTTCTTC.

CDR3 residues: CASRGQVLNTEAFF. The CDR3 nucleotides read TGTGCCAGCAGGGGACAGGTGTTGAACACTGAAGCTTTCTTT. This chain connects TRBV6-5 to TRBJ1-1, with 8 bases identical to TRBD1. Germline V gene sequence: CDR1 MNHEY, CDR2 SVGAGI. Trimming at V came to 6 bases and at J to 0 bases, leaving 3 bases not matched to a gene. The CDR3 consists of 14 residues.

The gene calls are TRBV5-4 and TRBJ2-3, with TRBD2 matching over 10 bases. V lost 1 base to trimming and J lost 5 bases; unmatched junction nucleotides: 10. Germline V gene data show CDR1 as SGHNT and CDR2 as YYREEE (reference sequence). The CDR3 covers 17 residues. CDR3 sequence reads: CASSLPVGLAARDTQYF. The CDR3 DNA sequence: TGTGCCAGCAGCTTGCCGGTAGGACTAGCGGCACGAGATACGCAGTATTTT.

This clone was seen just once. The V call is TRBV2, the J call TRBJ2-1; 13 bases fit TRBD2. The germline CDR1 and CDR2 sequences are SNHLY and FYNNEI. The V and J ends lost 3 bases and 3 bases, in that order; junction bases with no gene match: 8. This CDR3 is built from 18 residues. The CDR3 spells CASSDRTSGGRYYNEQFF. The CDR3 DNA reads TGTGCCAGCAGTGACAGGACTAGCGGGGGAAGGTACTACAATGAGCAGTTCTTC. Combining the CDR3 with reference TRBV2 and TRBJ2-1 gives the whole variable domain EPEVTQTPSHQVTQMGQEVILRCVPISNHLYFYWYRQILGQKVEFLVSFYNNEISEKSEIFDDQFSVERPDGSNFTLKIRSTKLEDSAMYFCASSDRTSGGRYYNEQFFGPGTRLTVL.

The J gene is TRBJ1-1, the V gene TRBV24-1; 7 nucleotides align to TRBD1. Per germline, CDR1 KGHDR and CDR2 SFDVKD. V shed 4 bases, J shed 5 bases, and the junction held 21 bases outside the gene matches. The CDR3 loop spans 19 amino acids. DNA for the CDR3: TGTGCCACCAGTGACCTGAGGGGGCGACGGGGGGCTATTAGGACTGAAGCTTTCTTT. It translates to CATSDLRGRRGAIRTEAFF.

This chain links TRBV28 with TRBJ1-2; no clear D. Germline-derived CDR1 and CDR2 are MDHEN and SYDVKM. V lost 3 bases, J lost 1 base, and 9 bases lay in between. This CDR3 spans 14 amino acids. The CDR3 DNA reads TGTGCCAGCAGTTTTACCGTTGGTAACTATGGCTACACCTTC. Translated: CASSFTVGNYGYTF.

This chain uses TRBV19 with TRBJ1-1; 11 bases map to TRBD1. Germline trimming cut 6 bases from V and 5 bases from J; bases unmatched to any gene: 5. There are 14 residues in the CDR3. Germline V lookup: CDR1 LNHDA, CDR2 SQIVND (reference sequence). CDR3 nucleotides: TGTGCCAGTAGGACCGGGACAGGGGGGACTGAAGCTTTCTTT. It codes for CASRTGTGGTEAFF. Full variable domain (remainder filled in from reference TRBV19 and TRBJ1-1): DGGITQSPKYLFRKEGQNVTLSCEQNLNHDAMYWYRQDPGQGLRLIYYSQIVNDFQKGDIAEGYSVSREKKESFPLTVTSAQKNPTAFYLCASRTGTGGTEAFFGQGTRLTVV.

This chain joins TRBV5-1 and TRBJ2-3; D remains ambiguous. The CDR3 runs 15 residues. Trimming took 0 bases from V and 2 from J, leaving 10 bases between them. Germline V gives CDR1 SGHRS, CDR2 YFSETQ. CDR3 in amino acids: CASSLVADPTDTQYF. CDR3 DNA sequence: TGCGCCAGCAGCTTGGTGGCGGACCCCACAGATACGCAGTATTTT.

The chain is built from TRBV4-1 and TRBJ2-3; TRBD1 agrees at 9 bases. The ends lost 4 bases at V and 2 bases at J; junction bases unmatched: 13. The CDR3 spans 18 residues. Looked up from germline, CDR1 is MGHRA and CDR2 is YSYEKL. CDR3 sequence: CASSRTQPGQGLTDTQYF. The DNA of the CDR3 is TGCGCCAGCAGCCGCACCCAACCGGGACAGGGTCTCACAGATACGCAGTATTTT.

The CDR3 region has the DNA TGTGCCAGCAGGTGGAAGGCCAGGGGGCCTATCAGAAGCAATCAGCCCCAGCATTTT. Its protein is CASRWKARGPIRSNQPQHF. The chain employs TRBV7-8 and TRBJ1-5, with 8 bases that match TRBD1. Germline V CDR1 and CDR2: SGHVS, FQNEAQ. V was clipped by 6 bases and J by 1 base; unmatched bases: 17. CDR3 size: 19 residues. Full variable domain (missing parts from reference TRBV7-8 and TRBJ1-5): GAGVSQSPRYKVAKRGQDVALRCDPISGHVSLFWYQQALGQGPEFLTYFQNEAQLDKSGLPSDRFFAERPEGSVSTLKIQRTQQEDSAVYLCASRWKARGPIRSNQPQHFGDGTRLSIL.

The genes are TRBV19 and TRBJ1-1; D is possibly TRBD1 (5 bases). With 3 bases removed from V and 4 bases from J, the gap between germline ends came to 9 bases. Germline values: CDR1 LNHDA, CDR2 SQIVND (reference sequence). The CDR3 is made up of 13 amino acids. CDR3 in DNA: TGTGCCAGTAGTATCTTAGGGGTCACTGAAGCTTTCTTT. It codes for CASSILGVTEAFF.

The V gene is TRBV6-2 or TRBV6-3, the J gene TRBJ2-7; D gene ambiguous. The CDR3 consists of 15 residues. Germline CDR1 and CDR2: MNHEY and SVGEGT. Trimming pared 2 bases from V and 6 bases from J, leaving 17 bases between. The CDR3, as DNA: TGTGCCAGCAGTTACAGGACGGGTGGGCTCGGCGAGCAGTACTTC. Translation gives CASSYRTGGLGEQYF.

The chain couples TRBV5-4 to TRBJ2-7, with D possibly being TRBD1 (5 bases). Trimming stripped 1 base from V and 0 bases from J, with 8 bases between. CDR1 and CDR2 from the germline V gene are SGHNT and YYREEE (reference sequence). CDR3 length: 14 residues. CDR3 sequence reads: CASSLQGVSYEQYF. CDR3 sequence (DNA): TGTGCCAGCAGCTTGCAGGGTGTCTCCTACGAGCAGTACTTC.

The chain recombines TRBV6-8 with TRBJ2-5, with D tentatively TRBD1 (5 bases). V was shortened by 2 bases and J by 1 base, with 5 bases between the two germline ends. CDR3 length: 13 residues. Germline CDR1 and CDR2: MNHGY and SAAAGT. For the CDR3, the DNA is TGTGCCAGCAGTTACGGGGCCCAAGAGACCCAGTACTTC. Translation gives CASSYGAQETQYF.

The rearrangement joins TRBV2 to TRBJ2-5, with D uncertain. The ends were cut back, 4 bases at V and 5 bases at J, with 2 bases in the middle. Germline V CDR1 and CDR2: SNHLY, FYNNEI. This CDR3 has 10 residues. The CDR3 DNA reads TGTGCCAGCAGTGTGGAGACCCAGTACTTC. Translation: CASSVETQYF.

The J gene is TRBJ1-2, the V gene TRBV13; 12 nucleotides agree with TRBD1. V trimming: 2 bases; J trimming: 11 bases; junction bases outside the gene matches: 9. This CDR3 has 15 residues. Germline-derived CDR1 and CDR2 are PRHDT and FYEKMQ (reference sequence). CDR3: CASSLWGTGGLRYTF. The CDR3 coding sequence is TGTGCCAGCAGCTTATGGGGGACAGGGGGCCTGCGGTACACCTTC.

The chain links TRBV11-2 to TRBJ2-1; 7 bases map to TRBD2. Germline V lookup: CDR1 SGHAT, CDR2 FQNNGV. V dropped 5 bases and J dropped 0; count of bases not matched to a gene: 13. The CDR3 is 18 residues long. The CDR3 loop reads CASSTVVRGLSSYNEQFF. CDR3 coding DNA: TGTGCCAGCAGCACAGTAGTAAGGGGACTAAGCTCCTACAATGAGCAGTTCTTC.